This note documents a single T cell receptor beta chain sequence. The sample belongs to a study of shared clonotypes between healthy human individuals. Turning to the study itself: Donor ages ranged 18 to 49 years: a couple of women, three men.

Free of recent acute infections or vaccinations, the donors were healthy HIV-negative adults. V gave up 2 bases and J gave up 12 bases, with 11 bases separating them. Germline-derived CDR1 and CDR2 are SGHTA and FQGNSA. This CDR3 region has 12 residues. Over several immunoSEQ plates, each subset's genomic DNA was distributed in even portions. Replicate PCRs run on unsorted PBMC used 300 to 350 ng DNA, which was 25,000 to 30,000 T cell genomes. Produced via immunoSEQ multiplex PCR; TCRdb's table is partial and in-frame only. The profile shows around 430,000 clones, about 85% of them singletons. This TCR came from a woman aged 35 to 49 in good health. Some clones in this sample may be carry-over from other donors' samples. Sequencing was carried out using PBMCs. The chain employs TRBV7-2 and TRBJ2-1; D is unresolved. CDR3 in amino acids: CASSLQDPRQFF. The DNA for the CDR3 is TGTGCCAGCAGCTTACAGGACCCCCGGCAGTTCTTC.